This T cell receptor beta chain was captured by sequencing in a study of early T cells in non-severe SARS-CoV-2 infection. This clonotype was detected ten times or more. The TCR library protocol attached unique molecular identifiers to the individual cDNA molecules. Each CDR3 protein is one row after TCRdb ran MiXCR on the 5' RACE reads. The table has 40,000 to 50,000 distinct CDR3 sequences, approximately 7.1% seen once. This TCR was recovered from an adult who was a healthcare worker with PCR-confirmed SARS-CoV-2 infection or an uninfected control (not recorded which). Sequencing was carried out using whole blood.

The CDR3 loop is CASLTGVSDTQYF. CDR3 DNA sequence: TGTGCCAGTCTGACAGGGGTATCAGATACGCAGTATTTT. The V call is TRBV5-6, the J call TRBJ2-3, with TRBD1 identical over 8 bases. This CDR3 is built from 13 residues. Germline CDR1 SGHDT, CDR2 YYEEEE. Germline trimming cut 8 bases from V and 4 bases from J; bases unmatched to any gene: 6.